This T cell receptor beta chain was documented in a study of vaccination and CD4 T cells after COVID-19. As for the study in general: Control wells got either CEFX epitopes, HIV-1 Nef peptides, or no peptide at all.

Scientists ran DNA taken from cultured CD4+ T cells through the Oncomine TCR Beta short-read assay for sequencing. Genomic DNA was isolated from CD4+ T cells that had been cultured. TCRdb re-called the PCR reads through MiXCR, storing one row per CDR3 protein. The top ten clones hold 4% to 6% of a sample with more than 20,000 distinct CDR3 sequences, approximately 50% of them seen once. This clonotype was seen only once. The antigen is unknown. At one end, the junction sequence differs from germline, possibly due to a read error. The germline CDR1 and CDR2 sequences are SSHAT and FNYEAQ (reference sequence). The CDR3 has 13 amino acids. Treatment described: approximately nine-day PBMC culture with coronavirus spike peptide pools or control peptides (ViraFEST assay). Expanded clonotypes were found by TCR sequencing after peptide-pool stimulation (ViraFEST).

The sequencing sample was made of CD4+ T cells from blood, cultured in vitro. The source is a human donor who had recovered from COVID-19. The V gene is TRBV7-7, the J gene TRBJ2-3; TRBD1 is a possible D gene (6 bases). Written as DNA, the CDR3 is TGTGCTAGCAGCTACAGGGAGAAAGATACGCAGTATTTT. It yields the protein CASSYREKDTQYF.